These 31 T cell receptor beta chains were sequenced from one sample in a study of T cell responses to AZD1222 COVID-19 vaccine. The method was immunoSEQ multiplex PCR; TCRdb's version includes in-frame clones alone and lacks a portion of them. The sample contains about 210,000 clones, approximately 94% of which appear only once. Source: peripheral blood, taken 28 days after the second dose of the MenACWY control vaccine. These receptors were taken from an adult who received the MenACWY meningococcal vaccine as a control.

The V and J genes are TRBV19 and TRBJ1-1; 8 nucleotides agree with TRBD1. With 1 base clipped from V and 5 bases from J, the junction kept 9 bases outside the gene matches. CDR3 size: 16 residues. CDR1 is LNHDA, CDR2 SQIVND, per germline (reference sequence). For the CDR3, the DNA is TGTGCCAGTAGTATAGCCCCAGGGGGCAGGAAAACTGAAGCTTTCTTT. This gives the protein CASSIAPGGRKTEAFF.

The V and J genes are TRBV11-2 and TRBJ2-5, with D unclear. Germline lookup yields CDR1 SGHAT and CDR2 FQNNGV. The V end was cut by 2 bases, the J end by 9 bases, with 10 bases between. The CDR3 contains 12 residues. CDR3 loop: CASSLNGVAQYF. CDR3 DNA sequence: TGTGCCAGCAGCTTAAATGGGGTGGCCCAGTACTTC.

This rearrangement joins TRBV5-4 to TRBJ2-1; 11 bases match TRBD2. This CDR3 comprises 16 residues. From germline, CDR1 is SGHNT and CDR2 YYREEE (reference sequence). V shed 0 bases, J shed 2 bases, and the junction held 1 base outside the gene matches. The CDR3 nucleotides read TGTGCCAGCAGCTTGGATAGCGGGGGGGCCTACAATGAGCAGTTCTTC. It translates to CASSLDSGGAYNEQFF.

The V call is TRBV7-3, the J call TRBJ1-2; possibly TRBD1 for D (6 bases). The CDR3 length is 15 residues. Trimming pared 2 bases from V and 8 bases from J, leaving 18 bases between. Germline CDR1 is SGHTA and CDR2 is FQGTGA. CDR3 protein: CASSLGDNHSRGYTF. The CDR3 nucleotides are TGTGCCAGCAGCTTAGGGGACAACCATAGTCGGGGCTACACCTTC. The full variable domain, in which reference TRBV7-3 and TRBJ1-2 provide the parts outside the CDR3, is GAGVSQTPSNKVTEKGKYVELRCDPISGHTALYWYRQSLGQGPEFLIYFQGTGAADDSGLPNDRFFAVRPEGSVSTLKIQRTERGDSAVYLCASSLGDNHSRGYTFGSGTRLTVV.

The DNA for the CDR3 is TGTGCCAGCAGCTTCGACAGGGGGCTTTTTTCCACTGAAGCTTTCTTT. Its protein is CASSFDRGLFSTEAFF. This sequence joins TRBV7-2 and TRBJ1-1; 10 positions agree with TRBD1. Losses at the gene ends were 3 bases for V and 4 bases for J; bases not matched to a gene: 8. This CDR3 has 16 amino acids. CDR1 and CDR2 (germline): SGHTA, FQGNSA.

The gene calls are TRBV4-2 and TRBJ1-3; the D gene is possibly TRBD1 (6 bases). Trimming pared 6 bases from V and 4 bases from J, leaving 13 bases between. Germline CDR1 reads LGHNA; CDR2 reads YNFKEQ. The CDR3 covers 14 residues. DNA for the CDR3: TGTGCCAGCAGACAACAGGGTTCCGGAAACACCATATATTTT. This translates into CASRQQGSGNTIYF.

V is TRBV28 and J is TRBJ1-2, with unresolved D. Trimming took 7 bases from V and 2 from J, leaving 11 bases between them. The CDR3 has 13 residues. Germline V gene data show CDR1 as MDHEN and CDR2 as SYDVKM. The DNA for the CDR3 is TGTGCCAGCATTTCTGGGGTCAACTATGGCTACACCTTC. This codes for CASISGVNYGYTF.

The chain joins TRBV5-6 to TRBJ2-5; TRBD2 agrees at 13 bases. Germline-derived CDR1 and CDR2 are SGHDT and YYEEEE. The CDR3 has 16 amino acids. The V gene end was trimmed by 1 base and the J gene end by 4 bases; junction bases not matched to a gene: 4. In DNA form, the CDR3 reads TGTGCCAGCAGCTTGAGGTGGACTAGCGGGGGAGAGACCCAGTACTTC. Its translation is CASSLRWTSGGETQYF.

The gene calls are TRBV7-9 and TRBJ2-2, with D perhaps TRBD1 (6 bases). Germline CDR1 is SEHNR and CDR2 is FQNEAQ (reference sequence). The V end was cut by 4 bases, the J end by 2 bases, with 11 bases between. The CDR3 runs 15 residues. CDR3 sequence reads: CASSSDRINTGELFF. The CDR3 nucleotides read TGTGCCAGCAGCTCAGACAGGATTAACACCGGGGAGCTGTTTTTT.

The V gene is TRBV19, the J gene TRBJ1-1; D gene unclear. CDR3 length: 13 residues. V dropped 5 bases and J dropped 8 bases, with 15 bases sitting between them. Per germline, CDR1 LNHDA and CDR2 SQIVND (reference sequence). The CDR3 is CASSPAIKSEAFF. The CDR3 region has the DNA TGTGCCAGTAGTCCCGCGATTAAAAGCGAAGCTTTCTTT.

This clone was counted only a few times. The V and J genes are TRBV7-9 and TRBJ2-7, with D unresolved. Trimming pared 3 bases from V and 5 bases from J, leaving 14 bases between. The CDR3 has 14 amino acids. CDR1 is SEHNR, CDR2 FQNEAQ, per germline (reference sequence). The CDR3 reads CASSFFQDTHEQYF. DNA of the CDR3: TGTGCCAGCAGCTTTTTTCAGGATACCCACGAGCAGTACTTC.

The chain combines TRBV24-1 with TRBJ2-1, with 7 bases matching TRBD1. This CDR3 is built from 16 residues. J lost 7 bases, V lost 2 bases, and 10 bases had no gene match. Germline-derived CDR1 and CDR2 are KGHDR and SFDVKD. Here the CDR3 reads CATSDSRTGTENEQFF. CDR3 coding DNA: TGTGCCACCAGTGATTCTAGGACAGGAACTGAGAATGAGCAGTTCTTC.

The sample holds one count of this clone. V gene TRBV6-6 combines with J gene TRBJ2-7; TRBD1 might be the D (5 bases). Trimming shortened V by 9 bases and J by 0 bases, and 9 bases separated the two germline ends. The germline V gene encodes CDR1 MNHNY and CDR2 SVGAGI (reference sequence). This CDR3 is 12 amino acids long. The CDR3 protein is CASQGSSYEQYF. The CDR3, as DNA: TGTGCCAGTCAGGGAAGCTCCTACGAGCAGTACTTC.

V usage is TRBV28 and J usage is TRBJ1-2, with TRBD1 as a possible D gene (5 bases). Germline V gene sequence: CDR1 MDHEN, CDR2 SYDVKM. This CDR3 is 15 amino acids long. Trimming took off 4 bases at V and 4 bases at J, with 16 bases between the two ends. The CDR3 bases are TGTGCCAGCAGTTACCCTCGGGGCCCAAGCTATGGCTACACCTTC. Translation gives CASSYPRGPSYGYTF.

V and J are TRBV30 and TRBJ2-3; 10 nucleotides line up with TRBD2. Germline V gene sequence: CDR1 GTSNPN, CDR2 SVGIG (reference sequence). The CDR3 consists of 14 residues. Germline trimming cut 2 bases from V and 3 bases from J; bases unmatched to any gene: 2. The CDR3 is CAWSSSGGTDTQYF. CDR3 in DNA: TGTGCCTGGAGTTCTAGCGGGGGTACAGATACGCAGTATTTT.

This chain uses TRBV4-2 with TRBJ1-1; D is undetermined. The V end was cut by 0 bases, the J end by 2 bases, with 10 bases between. This CDR3 region has 15 residues. From germline, CDR1 is LGHNA and CDR2 YNFKEQ. The CDR3 sequence: CASSQDPLRNTEAFF. In DNA, the CDR3 is TGTGCCAGCAGCCAAGACCCTCTACGCAACACTGAAGCTTTCTTT.

The count of this clone is one. The chain employs TRBV20-1 and TRBJ1-2, with unresolved D. V lost 3 bases to trimming and J lost 1 base, with 12 bases between them. The CDR3 consists of 14 residues. Per germline, CDR1 DFQATT and CDR2 SNEGSKA (reference sequence). The CDR3: CSASSDGNNYGYTF. The CDR3 DNA sequence: TGCAGTGCTAGTTCAGACGGTAATAACTATGGCTACACCTTC.

The chain uses TRBV7-8 and TRBJ2-5; possibly TRBD2 for D (6 bases). Germline V gives CDR1 SGHVS, CDR2 FQNEAQ. The CDR3 runs 16 residues. The V end lost 2 bases, the J end lost 4 bases, and 17 bases lay between the germline ends. The CDR3 DNA sequence: TGTGCCAGCAGCTTATTATTCCGGGGGACGGGAGAGACCCAGTACTTC. It codes for CASSLLFRGTGETQYF. Drawing the rest from reference TRBV7-8 and TRBJ2-5, the complete variable domain is GAGVSQSPRYKVAKRGQDVALRCDPISGHVSLFWYQQALGQGPEFLTYFQNEAQLDKSGLPSDRFFAERPEGSVSTLKIQRTQQEDSAVYLCASSLLFRGTGETQYFGPGTRLLVL.

The chain has TRBV5-1 and TRBJ2-7; no clear D. Germline V gene sequence: CDR1 SGHRS, CDR2 YFSETQ. The CDR3 runs to 16 residues. Trimming removed 2 bases from V and 2 bases from J, with 17 bases in between. CDR3 nucleotide sequence: TGCGCCAGCAGCTTTCAGATGAACCACCCAACCTACGAGCAGTACTTC. It translates to CASSFQMNHPTYEQYF.

The chain employs TRBV19 and TRBJ1-6; D call uncertain. V was clipped by 5 bases and J by 8 bases, with 7 bases between them. Germline assignment: CDR1 LNHDA and CDR2 SQIVND (reference sequence). CDR3 length equals 12 residues. The CDR3 region is CASSYGDSPLHF. The CDR3 region has the DNA TGTGCCAGTAGTTACGGGGATTCACCCCTCCACTTT.

This sequence joins TRBV18 and TRBJ2-5; D gene uncertain. The CDR3 spans 12 residues. Trimming stripped 0 bases from V and 4 bases from J, with 3 bases between. Germline V CDR1 and CDR2: KGHSH, LQKENI. In nucleotides, the CDR3 is TGTGCCAGCTCACCACCGCTAGAGACCCAGTACTTC. Its protein product is CASSPPLETQYF.

The rearrangement joins TRBV27 to TRBJ2-7; D unresolved. Per the germline V gene, CDR1 is MNHEY and CDR2 is SMNVEV (reference sequence). The V gene lost 6 bases and the J gene lost 2 bases, with 8 bases spanning the gap. The CDR3 consists of 12 residues. Here the CDR3 DNA reads TGTGCCAGCAGGTCGGTCGCCTACGAGCAGTACTTC. Protein sequence: CASRSVAYEQYF.

The CDR3 DNA follows: TGTGCCAGCAGCGTAGGCAGCCTGAACACTGAAGCTTTCTTT. This gives the protein CASSVGSLNTEAFF. The rearrangement links TRBV9 to TRBJ1-1; no definite D call. The germline gives CDR1 SGDLS, CDR2 YYNGEE. CDR3 length: 14 residues. The V and J ends lost 0 bases and 0 bases respectively, with 6 bases between them.

This chain connects TRBV7-9 to TRBJ2-7; 8 bases match TRBD1. The germline CDR1 and CDR2 sequences are SEHNR and FQNEAQ (reference sequence). V lost 5 bases and J lost 2; bases outside the gene matches: 5. There are 14 residues in the CDR3. CDR3 residues: CASSPEQGAYEQYF. The CDR3 DNA follows: TGTGCCAGCAGCCCGGAACAGGGGGCCTACGAGCAGTACTTC.

The chain has TRBV5-6 and TRBJ2-7; 8 bases are a match to TRBD1. Trimming removed 4 bases from V and 4 bases from J; junction bases left unmatched: 10. This CDR3 has 15 amino acids. The V gene's germline CDR1 is SGHDT and CDR2 YYEEEE. The CDR3 loop reads CASSLLDRVSYEQYF. The DNA for the CDR3 is TGTGCCAGCAGCCTCCTGGACAGGGTGTCGTACGAGCAGTACTTC.

The chain recombines TRBV30 with TRBJ2-5, with 7 bases matching TRBD2. The CDR3 totals 14 residues. Germline V lookup: CDR1 GTSNPN, CDR2 SVGIG (reference sequence). V lost 3 bases to trimming and J lost 5 bases; unmatched junction nucleotides: 9. For the CDR3, the DNA is TGTGCCTGGAGCGGACTAGAATTTATGGAGACCCAGTACTTC. Translating gives CAWSGLEFMETQYF.

The chain recombines TRBV10-3 with TRBJ2-3; maybe TRBD2 (6 bases). This CDR3 is 17 amino acids long. The germline V gene encodes CDR1 ENHRY and CDR2 SYGVKD. The V and J ends lost 3 bases and 1 base respectively, with 17 bases between them. The CDR3 DNA reads as TGTGCCATCAGTGATATGGTCTTGCCTAGCGGCACAGATACGCAGTATTTT. This sequence encodes CAISDMVLPSGTDTQYF.

This clone was counted once. DNA for the CDR3: TGCGCCAGCAGTGAGGGCGGAACTTCACCCCTCCACTTT. Protein product: CASSEGGTSPLHF. The chain is built from TRBV10-2 and TRBJ1-6; D is uncertain. The V gene's germline CDR1 is WSHSY and CDR2 SAAADI. The CDR3 has 13 residues. V was pared by 2 bases and J by 9 bases, with 8 bases between.

The rearrangement joins TRBV7-2 to TRBJ1-4, with 8 bases matching TRBD1. There are 16 residues in the CDR3. Losses at the gene ends were 2 bases for V and 8 bases for J; bases not matched to a gene: 10. CDR1 and CDR2 (germline): SGHTA, FQGNSA. CDR3 DNA sequence: TGTGCCAGCAGCTTAATGGCAGGGGGCATCGAAGAAAAACTGTTTTTT. Translated: CASSLMAGGIEEKLFF.

This chain joins TRBV27 and TRBJ1-1; D call uncertain. The CDR3 runs 15 residues. V lost 5 bases to trimming and J lost 2 bases, with 15 bases between them. Germline CDR1 MNHEY, CDR2 SMNVEV (reference sequence). The CDR3 region has the DNA TGTGCCAGCAGTCCCCCTAAGAACCAAAACACTGAAGCTTTCTTT. This codes for CASSPPKNQNTEAFF.

The V call is TRBV7-9, the J call TRBJ1-6; weak D call: TRBD1 (5 bases). Trimming removed 5 bases from V and 8 bases from J, with 13 bases in between. Per the germline V gene, CDR1 is SEHNR and CDR2 is FQNEAQ (reference sequence). CDR3 length equals 14 residues. The CDR3 loop is CASSPSGGDSPLHF. The CDR3 DNA is TGTGCCAGCAGCCCGAGCGGAGGGGATTCACCCCTCCACTTT. Complete variable domain (other parts from reference TRBV7-9 and TRBJ1-6): DTGVSQNPRHKITKRGQNVTFRCDPISEHNRLYWYRQTLGQGPEFLTYFQNEAQLEKSRLLSDRFSAERPKGSFSTLEIQRTEQGDSAMYLCASSPSGGDSPLHFGNGTRLTVT.